The present T cell receptor (beta chain) was sequenced within a study of Ad26.COV2.S vaccination and SARS-CoV-2 variants. As for the study in general: Intramuscular Ad26.COV2.S at 5x10^10 or 1x10^11 viral particles. Study-wide results and limits: Possible underestimation of total T cell responses by the TCR breadth and depth analyses was noted.

Between the trimmed V and J ends, which lost 0 bases and 1 base, there was a span of 4 bases. CDR1 is SGHRS, CDR2 YFSETQ, per germline. CDR3 length equals 13 residues. TCRdb's copy holds only in-frame clones and misses some; the assay was immunoSEQ multiplex PCR. The sample holds 450,000 to 550,000 clones, 75% to 90% seen once. Stated treatment: roughly 18 received Ad26.COV2.S at low or high dose, single or two shots; 5 received placebo; per-sample allocation not given. Specimens were obtained on day 63 following the first vaccine or placebo injection. An 18-55-year-old adult in Boston served as donor. An Ad26 vector that expressed Wuhan-strain SARS-CoV-2 spike constituted the vaccine. As concerns this clone: Its antigen is as yet unknown.

The J gene is TRBJ2-5, the V gene TRBV5-1, with D unresolved. This receptor was obtained from a person between 18 and 60 years old who received the Ad26.COV2.S COVID-19 vaccine or a placebo. This material consisted of peripheral blood, taken in a trial of Ad26.COV2.S vaccine versus placebo. The CDR3 DNA reads as TGCGCCAGCAGCTTGGCGGTCCAAGAGACCCAGTACTTC. Protein sequence: CASSLAVQETQYF.